This is a list of T cell receptor beta chains from one sample in a study of blood T cell repertoires in COVID-19. Repertoires were generated with immunoSEQ multiplex PCR, while TCRdb's copy carries only in-frame clones and drops some. The sample yields around 170,000 clones, about nine tenths seen once. Sample: peripheral blood. The receptors here all came from a woman aged 65 to 85 with acute or convalescent COVID-19. Both conserved end residues are part of each CDR3. The D gene is left open where the match is weak. The size of a clone is reported for some rows only, either as once, few or many, or as a class for expanded clones.

d_gene: TRBD1; v_gene: TRBV6-5; abundance: -; j_gene: TRBJ2-1; CDR3nt: TGTGCCAGCAGAAGGCCGGGACAGCCGTACAATGAGCAGTTCTTC; CDR3aa: CASRRPGQPYNEQFF
d_gene: TRBD2; v_gene: TRBV7-2; abundance: once; j_gene: TRBJ2-1; CDR3nt: TGTGCCAGCAGCCCAAGTGGCGGGAGAAAGTTCTTC; CDR3aa: CASSPSGGRKFF
d_gene: TRBD2; v_gene: TRBV4-2; abundance: once; j_gene: TRBJ2-1; CDR3nt: TGTGCCAGCAGCCAGAGGACTAGCGGGGGGTACAATGAGCAGTTCTTC; CDR3aa: CASSQRTSGGYNEQFF
d_gene: -; v_gene: TRBV11-2; abundance: few; j_gene: TRBJ2-7; CDR3nt: TGTGCCAGCAGCTTACAAGGGGTCAATGTCGGCGAGCAGTACTTC; CDR3aa: CASSLQGVNVGEQYF
d_gene: TRBD1; v_gene: TRBV27; abundance: -; j_gene: TRBJ1-1; CDR3nt: TGTGCCAGCAGTATTAACAGGGGTCTGAACACTGAAGCTTTCTTT; CDR3aa: CASSINRGLNTEAFF
d_gene: TRBD1; v_gene: TRBV5-1; abundance: -; j_gene: TRBJ1-1; CDR3nt: TGCGCCAGCAGCTTGGGTCGGACAGGGGGCTTCCGGAACACTGAAGCTTTCTTT; CDR3aa: CASSLGRTGGFRNTEAFF
d_gene: -; v_gene: TRBV29-1; abundance: once; j_gene: TRBJ1-1; CDR3nt: TGCAGCGTTGACCTTCGAGGGGGTACTGAAGCTTTCTTT; CDR3aa: CSVDLRGGTEAFF
d_gene: TRBD1; v_gene: TRBV18; abundance: -; j_gene: TRBJ2-3; CDR3nt: TGTGCCAGCTCACCACCGTCAGGGGGCAGCACAGATACGCAGTATTTT; CDR3aa: CASSPPSGGSTDTQYF
d_gene: -; v_gene: TRBV11-2; abundance: few; j_gene: TRBJ1-1; CDR3nt: TGTGCCAGCAGCCCCGTGGGGGGGGCGGGCACTGAAGCTTTCTTT; CDR3aa: CASSPVGGAGTEAFF
d_gene: TRBD1; v_gene: TRBV5-1; abundance: -; j_gene: TRBJ2-5; CDR3nt: TGCGCCAGCAGCGGGGACAGGGGTGGAGAGACCCAGTACTTC; CDR3aa: CASSGDRGGETQYF
d_gene: -; v_gene: TRBV14; abundance: -; j_gene: TRBJ1-5; CDR3nt: TGTGCCAGCAGCCAAGGGGGGGGATTCAATCAGCCCCAGCATTTT; CDR3aa: CASSQGGGFNQPQHF
d_gene: -; v_gene: TRBV9; abundance: -; j_gene: TRBJ1-1; CDR3nt: TGTGCCAGCAGCGTCGCAGGGATCACTGAAGCTTTCTTT; CDR3aa: CASSVAGITEAFF
d_gene: -; v_gene: TRBV3-1/TRBV3-2; abundance: few; j_gene: TRBJ2-7; CDR3nt: TGTGCCAGCAGCCACCGGACAGAGCAGTACTTC; CDR3aa: CASSHRTEQYF
d_gene: TRBD2; v_gene: TRBV5-4; abundance: -; j_gene: TRBJ2-4; CDR3nt: TGTGCCAGCAGCCCCGAGGGACTAGCGGGAGTCGGGGACATTCAGTACTTC; CDR3aa: CASSPEGLAGVGDIQYF
d_gene: TRBD1; v_gene: TRBV7-2; abundance: -; j_gene: TRBJ1-5; CDR3nt: TGTGCCAGCAGCTTAGGGGCAGGGGGACAGCCCCAGCATTTT; CDR3aa: CASSLGAGGQPQHF
d_gene: TRBD1; v_gene: TRBV7-2; abundance: -; j_gene: TRBJ1-3; CDR3nt: TGTGCCAGCAGCCCCCAGGGGGCTAGAGGAAACACCATATATTTT; CDR3aa: CASSPQGARGNTIYF
d_gene: -; v_gene: TRBV7-3; abundance: -; j_gene: TRBJ2-1; CDR3nt: TGTGCCAGCAGCTCCGGACAGAGCTCCTACAATGAGCAGTTCTTC; CDR3aa: CASSSGQSSYNEQFF
d_gene: TRBD1; v_gene: TRBV2; abundance: -; j_gene: TRBJ1-6; CDR3nt: TGTGCCAGCAGGAAACAGGGGCCCTCCTATAATTCACCCCTCCACTTT; CDR3aa: CASRKQGPSYNSPLHF
d_gene: TRBD2; v_gene: TRBV18; abundance: -; j_gene: TRBJ2-7; CDR3nt: TGTGCCAGCTCACCACCCCTAGCGGGGGCCTACGAGCAGTACTTC; CDR3aa: CASSPPLAGAYEQYF
d_gene: -; v_gene: TRBV19; abundance: -; j_gene: TRBJ1-5; CDR3nt: TGTGCCAGTAGTATAGCGAGGGCACCATATCAGCCCCAGCATTTT; CDR3aa: CASSIARAPYQPQHF
d_gene: -; v_gene: TRBV6-5; abundance: -; j_gene: TRBJ2-7; CDR3nt: TGTGCCAGCAGCCGGGCCGGGGTCCCCAACGAGCAGTACTTC; CDR3aa: CASSRAGVPNEQYF